The rows below give T cell receptor beta chains drawn from one sample of a study of cytomegalovirus exposure and HLA in healthy donors. Generated by immunoSEQ multiplex PCR, the TCRdb table keeps only in-frame clones and is missing some. The table shows fewer than 200,000 clones, with around three quarters occurring only once. Sequencing was performed on PBMCs. These TCRs come from a man aged 35 to 55 in good health and CMV-seronegative. Both conserved end residues are part of each CDR3. The order of the fields is CDR3 length, clone size, V gene, D gene, J gene, CDR3 protein, CDR3 DNA. D genes are given only for firm matches. Size is omitted from some rows. Given values are once, few, many or a class for expanded clones.

15	-	TRBV7-2	TRBD1	TRBJ1-6	CASSTRQGQESPLHF	TGTGCCAGCAGCACCCGACAGGGACAGGAATCACCCCTCCACTTT
14	-	TRBV10-3	-	TRBJ1-5	CAISGQGPNQPQHF	TGTGCCATCAGTGGCCAGGGCCCAAATCAGCCCCAGCATTTT
17	-	TRBV27	-	TRBJ2-7	CASSLRAGAHLPYEQYF	TGTGCCAGCAGTTTAAGGGCAGGGGCCCACCTTCCCTACGAGCAGTACTTC
14	-	TRBV29-1	-	TRBJ1-1	CSALAGQSNTEAFF	TGCAGCGCCCTCGCTGGACAGTCGAACACTGAAGCTTTCTTT
18	-	TRBV4-3	TRBD1	TRBJ2-3	CASSQAPRGQGRTDTQYF	TGCGCCAGCAGCCAAGCCCCCCGGGGACAGGGGAGAACAGATACGCAGTATTTT
17	-	TRBV15	TRBD2	TRBJ2-1	CATSRDQAGGPYNEQFF	TGTGCCACCAGCAGAGATCAGGCGGGAGGGCCCTACAATGAGCAGTTCTTC
10	once	TRBV20-1	-	TRBJ1-3	CNSVGNTIYF	TGCAATTCGGTTGGAAACACCATATATTTT
13	-	TRBV6-1	-	TRBJ1-2	CASSEDSNYGYTF	TGTGCCAGCAGTGAAGACTCAAACTATGGCTACACCTTC
18	-	TRBV2	TRBD1	TRBJ2-4	CASSARQGLPLAKNIQYF	TGTGCCAGCAGCGCTAGACAGGGGCTGCCTTTAGCCAAAAACATTCAGTACTTC
15	-	TRBV5-1	TRBD1	TRBJ1-1	CASSGTQGVRTEAFF	TGCGCCAGCAGCGGAACACAGGGGGTGAGAACTGAAGCTTTCTTT
17	once	TRBV4-3	-	TRBJ2-3	CASSQPPVGGLTDTQYF	TGCGCCAGCAGCCAACCTCCCGTGGGGGGTCTCACAGATACGCAGTATTTT
19	-	TRBV9	TRBD2	TRBJ2-7	CASSVAASGGAAGSYEQYF	TGTGCCAGCAGCGTAGCCGCTAGCGGGGGGGCAGCGGGATCCTACGAGCAGTACTTC
11	-	TRBV10-3	-	TRBJ2-1	CAISLNNEQFF	TGTGCCATCAGCTTAAACAATGAGCAGTTCTTC
16	-	TRBV10-1	TRBD1	TRBJ2-7	CASSTGAGTGRYEQYF	TGCGCCAGCAGCACGGGAGCCGGGACAGGGCGCTACGAGCAGTACTTC
16	-	TRBV5-1	-	TRBJ2-1	CASSLGVAFSYNEQFF	TGCGCCAGCAGCTTGGGGGTAGCGTTCTCCTACAATGAGCAGTTCTTC
16	-	TRBV5-1	-	TRBJ2-2	CASSQADRRDTGELFF	TGCGCCAGCAGCCAAGCGGACCGGAGGGACACCGGGGAGCTGTTTTTT
15	-	TRBV7-9	TRBD2	TRBJ2-2	CASSGLAGRSGELFF	TGTGCCAGCAGTGGACTAGCGGGAAGATCCGGGGAGCTGTTTTTT
17	-	TRBV5-6	-	TRBJ2-2	CASTPSGQGWDTGELFF	TGTGCCAGCACCCCGAGCGGCCAGGGGTGGGACACCGGGGAGCTGTTTTTT
14	-	TRBV2	-	TRBJ2-7	CASTWATATYEQYF	TGTGCCAGCACGTGGGCGACAGCCACCTACGAGCAGTACTTC
16	-	TRBV6-1	-	TRBJ2-1	CASSGASRRSYNEQFF	TGTGCCAGCAGTGGGGCGTCACGCCGCTCCTACAATGAGCAGTTCTTC
17	-	TRBV7-9	TRBD1	TRBJ1-4	CASSFPGQVATNEKLFF	TGTGCCAGCAGCTTTCCGGGACAGGTTGCAACTAATGAAAAACTGTTTTTT
16	-	TRBV6-5	TRBD1	TRBJ1-2	CASSYRGQGGGYGYTF	TGTGCCAGCAGTTACCGGGGACAGGGTGGGGGTTATGGCTACACCTTC
13	-	TRBV19	-	TRBJ1-2	CASSSQGGDGYTF	TGTGCCAGTAGTTCTCAGGGCGGAGATGGCTACACCTTC
14	-	TRBV5-1	TRBD1	TRBJ2-5	CASSPGTGPETQYF	TGCGCCAGCAGCCCCGGGACAGGACCAGAGACCCAGTACTTC
16	-	TRBV5-4	-	TRBJ2-1	CASSHRVASDYNEQFF	TGTGCCAGCAGCCACCGCGTCGCTAGCGATTACAATGAGCAGTTCTTC
15	-	TRBV5-4	TRBD2	TRBJ2-7	CASSLAGGREYEQYF	TGTGCCAGCAGCTTGGCGGGCGGGAGGGAGTACGAGCAGTACTTC
13	-	TRBV7-7	TRBD1	TRBJ2-5	CASTTGTGETQYF	TGTGCCAGCACCACTGGGACAGGGGAGACCCAGTACTTC
13	-	TRBV10-2	TRBD1	TRBJ1-1	CASKDRRLTEAFF	TGCGCCAGCAAGGACAGGAGGCTCACTGAAGCTTTCTTT
12	once	TRBV18	-	TRBJ1-2	CASSPQDGGYTF	TGTGCCAGCTCACCCCAGGATGGTGGCTACACCTTC
19	-	TRBV6-4	TRBD1	TRBJ1-6	CASSAATGGPSSYNSPLHF	TGTGCCAGCAGTGCCGCGACAGGGGGCCCTAGCTCCTATAATTCACCCCTCCACTTT
14	-	TRBV5-1	TRBD1	TRBJ2-2	CASSFGQAVGELFF	TGCGCCAGCAGCTTCGGACAGGCGGTCGGGGAGCTGTTTTTT
11	-	TRBV10-3	-	TRBJ2-5	CAISELEEQYF	TGTGCCATCAGTGAGTTGGAGGAGCAGTACTTC
15	-	TRBV5-4	TRBD1	TRBJ1-4	CASSLGQGREEKLFF	TGTGCCAGCAGCTTGGGACAGGGGAGGGAAGAAAAACTGTTTTTT
17	-	TRBV7-2	-	TRBJ1-2	CASSLARGLQPNYGYTF	TGTGCCAGCAGCTTAGCTAGGGGGTTACAACCGAACTATGGCTACACCTTC
15	-	TRBV7-9	-	TRBJ2-2	CSSSLRQANTGELFF	TGTTCCAGCAGCTTACGCCAGGCGAACACCGGGGAGCTGTTTTTT
11	-	TRBV7-9	-	TRBJ1-2	CAGGRDYGYTF	TGTGCCGGAGGACGGGATTATGGCTACACCTTC
13	-	TRBV25-1	-	TRBJ2-7	CASSVAHSYEQYF	TGTGCCAGCAGTGTGGCCCACTCCTACGAGCAGTACTTC
15	-	TRBV6-5	TRBD1	TRBJ2-7	CASRARTPGGYEQYF	TGTGCCAGCAGAGCTCGGACCCCAGGGGGCTACGAGCAGTACTTC
15	-	TRBV5-4	-	TRBJ2-3	CASSLEGGGTDTQYF	TGTGCCAGCAGCTTGGAGGGCGGGGGCACAGATACGCAGTATTTT
14	once	TRBV19	-	TRBJ1-5	CASNEAGSNQPQHF	TGTGCCAGTAACGAGGCTGGTAGCAATCAGCCCCAGCATTTT
18	-	TRBV19	TRBD1	TRBJ1-4	CASSIRDRHFTTNEKLFF	TGTGCCAGTAGTATACGGGACAGGCACTTCACAACTAATGAAAAACTGTTTTTT
12	-	TRBV2	-	TRBJ2-4	CASSAVRDIQYF	TGTGCCAGCAGTGCTGTACGGGACATTCAGTACTTC
17	-	TRBV7-7	TRBD2	TRBJ2-5	CASSSLTSGGAGETQYF	TGTGCCAGCAGCTCGCTGACTAGCGGGGGGGCCGGAGAGACCCAGTACTTC
14	-	TRBV18	TRBD1	TRBJ2-1	CASSRDRVYNEQFF	TGTGCCAGCTCTCGGGACAGGGTCTACAATGAGCAGTTCTTC
15	-	TRBV9	TRBD2	TRBJ2-5	CASSAAPGLRETQYF	TGTGCCAGCAGCGCGGCGCCGGGACTACGAGAGACCCAGTACTTC
16	-	TRBV4-1	-	TRBJ2-2	CASSQREQTNTGELFF	TGCGCCAGCAGCCAAAGAGAACAGACGAACACCGGGGAGCTGTTTTTT
16	few	TRBV9	-	TRBJ1-2	CASSPILGGQPYGYTF	TGTGCCAGCAGCCCCATTCTGGGGGGGCAGCCCTATGGCTACACCTTC
14	-	TRBV2	TRBD1	TRBJ1-2	CASSRTGGVYGYTF	TGTGCCAGCAGCCGGACAGGGGGCGTCTATGGCTACACCTTC
15	-	TRBV27	TRBD2	TRBJ2-7	CASSRLAGAVWEQYF	TGTGCCAGCAGTCGACTAGCGGGGGCCGTCTGGGAGCAGTACTTC
15	few	TRBV7-6	-	TRBJ2-1	CASSLGQVFSDEQFF	TGTGCCAGCAGCTTGGGTCAGGTGTTTAGTGATGAGCAGTTCTTC
14	once	TRBV9	-	TRBJ1-1	CASSVGGKDTEAFF	TGTGCCAGCAGCGTAGGAGGGAAAGACACTGAAGCTTTCTTT
15	-	TRBV2	TRBD1	TRBJ2-7	CASSVSGTGAYEQYF	TGTGCCAGCAGTGTATCCGGGACAGGGGCCTACGAGCAGTACTTC
12	-	TRBV6-6	-	TRBJ1-5	CASSSTDQPQHF	TGTGCCAGCAGTTCTACAGATCAGCCCCAGCATTTT